The 25 T cell receptor beta chains below come from one sample, sequenced in a study of radiotherapy plus CTLA-4 blockade in lung cancer. The assay was immunoSEQ multiplex PCR, and TCRdb's table has in-frame clones only and misses some. The table has tens of thousands of clones, around four fifths seen once. The sequencing used peripheral blood, collected from a patient treated with radiotherapy plus ipilimumab. All receptors come from a human donor with non-small cell lung cancer who had stable disease on radiotherapy plus ipilimumab.

V is TRBV11-3 and J is TRBJ1-5; tentatively, D is TRBD1 (5 bases). Germline V gene data show CDR1 as SGHNT and CDR2 as YENEEA. Deletions cut 1 base from V and 6 bases from J, with 13 bases between. The CDR3 sequence is 15 residues long. CDR3 loop: CASSLGQGTTQPQHF. CDR3 bases: TGTGCCAGCAGCTTAGGTCAGGGTACGACTCAGCCCCAGCATTTT.

The chain carries TRBV18 and TRBJ2-2, with D possibly TRBD1 on 6 matching bases. Germline V gene sequence: CDR1 KGHSH, CDR2 LQKENI. The CDR3 contains 15 residues. The V end was cut by 5 bases, the J end by 5 bases, with 15 bases between. The CDR3 coding sequence is TGTGCCAGCTCAACGCGACAGAGGGGGACCGGGGAGCTGTTTTTT. It is translated as CASSTRQRGTGELFF. The full variable domain, with the rest looked up from reference TRBV18 and TRBJ2-2, is NAGVMQNPRHLVRRRGQEARLRCSPMKGHSHVYWYRQLPEEGLKFMVYLQKENIIDESGMPKERFSAEFPKEGPSILRIQQVVRGDSAAYFCASSTRQRGTGELFFGEGSRLTVL.

This clone came up once. The V and J genes are TRBV6-5 and TRBJ2-7; 9 positions agree with TRBD2. After removal of 6 bases from V and 2 bases from J, the junction contained 2 bases not matched to a gene. The CDR3 spans 13 residues. Germline values: CDR1 MNHEY, CDR2 SVGAGI. DNA of the CDR3: TGTGCCAGCAGGCGGGGGGGGGCCTACGAGCAGTACTTC. Translated, it gives CASRRGGAYEQYF.

The V gene is TRBV7-3, the J gene TRBJ2-7; TRBD2 is a possible D gene (5 bases). Trimming pared 5 bases from V and 3 bases from J, leaving 11 bases between. The CDR3 sequence is 13 residues long. Germline values: CDR1 SGHTA, CDR2 FQGTGA. CDR3 loop: CASSPVGNYEQYF. The DNA for the CDR3 is TGTGCCAGCAGCCCCGTCGGGAACTACGAGCAGTACTTC.

This clone occurred a few times. The chain is built from TRBV2 and TRBJ1-2, with D uncertain. V dropped 3 bases and J dropped 6 bases, with 14 bases sitting between them. The CDR3 has 14 residues. CDR1 and CDR2 from the germline V gene are SNHLY and FYNNEI. The CDR3 loop reads CASSEGVRRHGYTF. The CDR3 nucleotides are TGTGCCAGCAGTGAGGGTGTCCGGAGGCATGGCTACACCTTC.

The rearrangement links TRBV5-1 to TRBJ2-1, with 10 bases fitting TRBD2. V lost 1 base and J lost 0; bases outside the gene matches: 4. This CDR3 has 17 amino acids. Germline V gene data show CDR1 as SGHRS and CDR2 as YFSETQ. CDR3 coding DNA: TGCGCCAGCAGCTTGAGGACTAGCGGAAGCTCCTACAATGAGCAGTTCTTC. Translated: CASSLRTSGSSYNEQFF.

J is TRBJ1-2 and V is TRBV9, with 11 bases identical to TRBD1. CDR3 length: 17 amino acids. Germline trimming cut 3 bases from V and 4 bases from J; bases unmatched to any gene: 11. CDR1 and CDR2 from the germline V gene are SGDLS and YYNGEE. The CDR3: CASSGGQGDPSGYGYTF. The CDR3 DNA is TGTGCCAGCAGCGGGGGACAGGGGGATCCCTCTGGCTATGGCTACACCTTC.

The rearrangement uses TRBV5-1 and TRBJ2-3, with TRBD2 identical over 8 bases. The junction had 5 bases not matched to a gene; V was cut back by 3 bases and J by 2 bases. CDR1 is SGHRS and CDR2 is YFSETQ in the germline V gene. There are 15 residues in the CDR3. In nucleotides, the CDR3 is TGCGCCAGCAGCTCGGGGGGGACGTACACAGATACGCAGTATTTT. This gives the protein CASSSGGTYTDTQYF.

The V gene is TRBV9, the J gene TRBJ1-6; unclear D gene. This CDR3 region has 12 residues. Deletions cut 4 bases from V and 10 bases from J, with 9 bases between. Germline V gene sequence: CDR1 SGDLS, CDR2 YYNGEE. The CDR3 coding sequence is TGTGCCAGCAGCCTCTCTGGGTCACCCCTCCACTTT. Protein sequence: CASSLSGSPLHF.

The chain links TRBV20-1 to TRBJ2-5; D unclear. Trimming left V 5 bases short and J 8 bases short, with 9 bases between. The CDR3 covers 10 residues. From germline, CDR1 is DFQATT and CDR2 SNEGSKA (reference sequence). CDR3 coding DNA: TGCAGTGCTGGGATGAACACCCAGTACTTC. Its protein is CSAGMNTQYF.

This clone was counted between two and nine times. This CDR3 is also generated by other DNA sequences in the sample. The CDR3 nucleotides are TGTGCCAGCTCACCGGACAGGGGTGTCGAGCAGTACTTC. Protein product: CASSPDRGVEQYF. The rearrangement joins TRBV18 to TRBJ2-7; TRBD1 matches at 9 bases. V shed 3 bases and J 6 bases; nucleotides not matched to a gene: 3. The germline V gene has CDR1 KGHSH and CDR2 LQKENI. This CDR3 comprises 13 residues.

This clone is a singleton in its sample. The rearrangement uses TRBV7-9 and TRBJ2-6, with D possibly called TRBD1 or TRBD2 (5 bases each). The CDR3 is 18 residues long. Germline values: CDR1 SEHNR, CDR2 FQNEAQ (reference sequence). V lost 2 bases, J lost 0 bases, and 14 bases lay in between. The CDR3, as DNA: TGTGCCAGCAGCTTATGGTGGGACCGAACCTCTGGGGCCAACGTCCTGACTTTC. Protein sequence: CASSLWWDRTSGANVLTF.

The chain has TRBV18 and TRBJ2-1; 12 bases line up with TRBD2. Looked up from germline, CDR1 is KGHSH and CDR2 is LQKENI. V trimming: 6 bases; J trimming: 1 base; junction bases outside the gene matches: 13. CDR3 length: 19 residues. The CDR3 is CASSPSVTSGRTSYNEQFF. The CDR3 nucleotides read TGTGCCAGCTCTCCCTCTGTGACTAGCGGGAGAACGTCCTACAATGAGCAGTTCTTC.

CDR3: CASSQTGTAGNTIYF. The CDR3 nucleotides are TGTGCCAGCAGCCAGACCGGGACGGCTGGAAACACCATATATTTT. The chain combines TRBV28 with TRBJ1-3; tentative D call: TRBD1 (5 bases). Deletions cut 6 bases from V and 2 bases from J, with 14 bases between. CDR1 and CDR2 (germline): MDHEN, SYDVKM. CDR3 size: 15 residues.

The chain couples TRBV15 to TRBJ1-1; possibly TRBD1 for D (6 bases). The germline V gene has CDR1 LNHNV and CDR2 YYDKDF (reference sequence). The germline V and J ends were trimmed by 1 base and 7 bases, with 16 bases remaining between them. This CDR3 comprises 15 residues. CDR3: CATSRGRGFILEAFF. The CDR3 bases are TGTGCCACCAGCAGAGGCAGGGGTTTTATCCTTGAAGCTTTCTTT.

Note on this clone: This sample also contains other DNA sequences that code for the same CDR3. The chain uses TRBV28 and TRBJ2-7, with a possible D match to TRBD2 (6 bases). Trimming removed 6 bases at V and 4 bases at J, with 13 bases between. This CDR3 comprises 13 residues. Germline V lookup: CDR1 MDHEN, CDR2 SYDVKM. CDR3 sequence reads: CASSPSGTYEQYF. CDR3 sequence (DNA): TGTGCCAGCAGCCCCTCCGGGACTTACGAGCAGTACTTC.

The chain joins TRBV28 to TRBJ1-2; TRBD1 is a possible D gene (5 bases). Germline V gene sequence: CDR1 MDHEN, CDR2 SYDVKM. V was clipped by 6 bases and J by 1 base, with 15 bases between them. The length of the CDR3 is 15 residues. This CDR3 reads CASSATGTHNYGYTF. The CDR3 DNA reads as TGTGCCAGCAGCGCGACCGGGACTCATAACTATGGCTACACCTTC.

The chain links TRBV5-1 to TRBJ1-1; D gene unclear. Trimming cost V 5 bases and J 1 base, with 9 bases left between them. CDR1 is SGHRS, CDR2 YFSETQ, per germline. The CDR3 contains 13 residues. The DNA of the CDR3 is TGCGCCAGCAGGGTCGGACCGAACACTGAAGCTTTCTTT. This sequence encodes CASRVGPNTEAFF.

This chain connects TRBV5-4 to TRBJ1-1; D may be TRBD1 (5 bases). This CDR3 has 15 residues. CDR1 and CDR2 from the germline V gene are SGHNT and YYREEE (reference sequence). The V and J ends lost 4 bases and 1 base respectively, with 14 bases between them. CDR3 DNA sequence: TGTGCCAGCAGCCAGGGACGGGGATCGAACACTGAAGCTTTCTTT. Translation gives CASSQGRGSNTEAFF.

This chain links TRBV15 with TRBJ1-6; D not certain. Trimming removed 4 bases at V and 9 bases at J, with 10 bases between. The germline gives CDR1 LNHNV, CDR2 YYDKDF (reference sequence). This CDR3 is 13 amino acids long. CDR3 protein: CATSTRTSSPLHF. DNA for the CDR3: TGTGCCACCAGCACAAGGACGAGTTCACCCCTCCACTTT.

The count of this clone is one. This CDR3 is CASSPRAVRVEAFF. As DNA, the CDR3 is TGTGCCAGCTCACCGAGGGCGGTGCGGGTGGAAGCTTTCTTT. The rearrangement uses TRBV18 and TRBJ1-1, with D uncertain. CDR1 and CDR2 (germline): KGHSH, LQKENI. CDR3 length: 14 residues. Trimming cost V 3 bases and J 8 bases, with 16 bases left between them.

J is TRBJ1-2 and V is TRBV5-5, with D hard to call. V lost 0 bases and J 4 bases, leaving 7 bases between the germline ends. Germline V CDR1 and CDR2: SGHKS, YYEKEE (reference sequence). The CDR3 is 13 residues long. CDR3 region: CASSLDGTYGYTF. CDR3 DNA sequence: TGTGCCAGCAGCTTGGATGGCACCTATGGCTACACCTTC.

The CDR3 spells CASSILLAGGKETQYF. The CDR3, as DNA: TGTGCCAGTAGTATCCTCCTAGCGGGAGGGAAAGAGACCCAGTACTTC. The gene calls are TRBV19 and TRBJ2-5; 12 bases fit TRBD2. Germline V gene sequence: CDR1 LNHDA, CDR2 SQIVND (reference sequence). The CDR3 is 16 residues long. V trimming: 3 bases; J trimming: 3 bases; junction bases outside the gene matches: 5.

J is TRBJ2-3 and V is TRBV19, with 7 positions matching TRBD2. Per the germline V gene, CDR1 is LNHDA and CDR2 is SQIVND (reference sequence). CDR3 length equals 16 residues. The ends lost 3 bases at V and 2 bases at J; junction bases unmatched: 8. The CDR3 bases are TGTGCCAGTAGTATTGGTGCGGGGGTTACCACAGATACGCAGTATTTT. It encodes CASSIGAGVTTDTQYF. Complete variable domain (other parts from reference TRBV19 and TRBJ2-3): DGGITQSPKYLFRKEGQNVTLSCEQNLNHDAMYWYRQDPGQGLRLIYYSQIVNDFQKGDIAEGYSVSREKKESFPLTVTSAQKNPTAFYLCASSIGAGVTTDTQYFGPGTRLTVL.

The chain recombines TRBV18 with TRBJ2-2, with 9 bases that match TRBD1. Germline CDR1 is KGHSH and CDR2 is LQKENI. The CDR3 length is 15 residues. Losses at the gene ends were 3 bases for V and 4 bases for J; bases not matched to a gene: 3. The DNA of the CDR3 is TGTGCCAGCTCACCGGGACAGGGTTCCACCGGGGAGCTGTTTTTT. Translating gives CASSPGQGSTGELFF.